Below are 17 T cell receptor beta chains sequenced from a single sample in a study of T cells after yellow fever vaccination. TCRdb redid the calling of the 5' RACE reads with MiXCR, one entry per CDR3 protein. This table has some 600,000 distinct CDR3 sequences, around 16% appearing once. The material was PBMCs, obtained 5 days after the first yellow fever vaccination. The source is a man aged 18 to 30 who received the YFV17D yellow fever vaccine.

The chain recombines TRBV6-5 with TRBJ2-5; 15 bases agree with TRBD2. Per germline, CDR1 MNHEY and CDR2 SVGAGI. The CDR3 extends over 16 amino acids. Trimming cost V 2 bases and J 7 bases; bases outside gene matches: 5. CDR3 sequence: CASSYGTSGGRATQYF. CDR3 sequence (DNA): TGTGCCAGCAGTTACGGGACTAGCGGGGGGCGGGCGACCCAGTACTTC.

The chain joins TRBV5-1 to TRBJ2-3; D is possibly TRBD1 (6 bases). CDR1 and CDR2 (germline): SGHRS, YFSETQ. Trimming cost V 3 bases and J 4 bases, with 24 bases left between them. The CDR3 covers 18 residues. CDR3 protein: CASSSGTHPGHSPDTQYF. The CDR3 DNA is TGCGCCAGCAGCTCGGGGACACACCCCGGGCATAGCCCAGATACGCAGTATTTT.

This clonotype has only a few counts. The chain uses TRBV30 and TRBJ1-4; 8 nucleotides match TRBD1. The V segment lost 1 base and the J segment 5 bases; nucleotides outside the gene matches: 6. The germline V gene encodes CDR1 GTSNPN and CDR2 SVGIG (reference sequence). The CDR3 spans 15 residues. CDR3 bases: TGTGCCTGGAGTGACGGACAGGGAAGGAATGAAAAACTGTTTTTT. This sequence encodes CAWSDGQGRNEKLFF.

This clonotype was seen more than once but under ten times. The chain combines TRBV7-3 with TRBJ1-1; no definite D call. The CDR3 is 13 amino acids. The germline V gene encodes CDR1 SGHTA and CDR2 FQGTGA. V was shortened by 5 bases and J by 3 bases, with 10 bases between the two germline ends. The CDR3 loop reads CASSQSRDTEAFF. In nucleotides, the CDR3 is TGTGCCAGCAGCCAATCCCGGGACACTGAAGCTTTCTTT.

This clonotype has more than one count but fewer than ten. This chain uses TRBV11-1 with TRBJ1-1, with D perhaps TRBD1 (6 bases). The CDR3 has 18 amino acids. V was cut by 1 base and J by 3 bases, with 21 bases left in between. CDR1 SGHAT and CDR2 FQDESV come from the germline V gene (reference sequence). The CDR3 loop reads CASSLVTGRRYGDTEAFF. The CDR3 DNA reads as TGTGCCAGCAGCTTAGTTACAGGGCGAAGGTACGGCGACACTGAAGCTTTCTTT.

This clonotype was counted between two and nine times. This chain links TRBV11-2 with TRBJ2-5; 10 bases map to TRBD1. Trimming cost V 5 bases and J 4 bases; bases outside gene matches: 4. Per the germline V gene, CDR1 is SGHAT and CDR2 is FQNNGV. The CDR3 consists of 14 residues. The CDR3 sequence is CASSATGGGETQYF. In nucleotides, the CDR3 is TGTGCCAGCAGCGCGACAGGGGGCGGAGAGACCCAGTACTTC.

The chain couples TRBV20-1 to TRBJ1-1; D unclear. Per the germline V gene, CDR1 is DFQATT and CDR2 is SNEGSKA (reference sequence). The V end lost 1 base, the J end lost 1 base, and 7 bases lay between the germline ends. The CDR3 contains 13 residues. The DNA for the CDR3 is TGCAGTGCTAGAGGGTACCAGAACACTGAAGCTTTCTTT. This sequence encodes CSARGYQNTEAFF.

The CDR3 DNA reads as TGTGCCAGCACCCGAGAACGGGCAGATACGCAGTATTTT. Its translation is CASTRERADTQYF. The rearrangement links TRBV7-2 to TRBJ2-3; D is unresolved. The CDR3 is 13 residues long. Germline CDR1 SGHTA, CDR2 FQGNSA. Trimming stripped 7 bases from V and 4 bases from J, with 12 bases between.

V gene TRBV6-5 combines with J gene TRBJ2-3; 8 bases line up with TRBD2. The CDR3 extends over 16 amino acids. Per the germline V gene, CDR1 is MNHEY and CDR2 is SVGAGI. V was clipped by 2 bases and J by 2 bases; unmatched bases: 6. CDR3 sequence reads: CASSYRGGMNTDTQYF. The CDR3 coding sequence is TGTGCCAGCAGTTACCGCGGGGGGATGAACACAGATACGCAGTATTTT.

This clonotype was counted a few times. CDR3 amino acids: CASSPGGTSGSYNSPLHF. DNA for the CDR3: TGCGCCAGCAGCCCCGGTGGGACTTCTGGCTCCTATAATTCACCCCTCCACTTT. V usage is TRBV5-1 and J usage is TRBJ1-6; tentatively, D is TRBD1 (5 bases). This CDR3 has 18 residues. Germline V lookup: CDR1 SGHRS, CDR2 YFSETQ. V gave up 4 bases and J gave up 0 bases, with 17 bases separating them.

The chain recombines TRBV4-3 with TRBJ2-7; TRBD1 is a possible D gene (6 bases). The CDR3 spans 15 residues. Trimming took 0 bases from V and 3 from J, leaving 12 bases between them. Per germline, CDR1 LGHNA and CDR2 YSLEER. The CDR3 protein is CASSQDRRRGYEQYF. CDR3 bases: TGCGCCAGCAGCCAAGATCGGCGCAGGGGCTACGAGCAGTACTTC.

The chain is built from TRBV23-1 and TRBJ2-7, with 7 bases aligning to TRBD2. TRBV23-1 is treated as an ORF (open reading frame) with a function not yet certain. The CDR3 totals 16 residues. V dropped 11 bases and J dropped 7; count of bases not matched to a gene: 23. This chain's CDR3 is CAPGPHVTSPSYEQYF. The CDR3 DNA is TGCGCCCCCGGCCCGCACGTGACTAGCCCCTCTTATGAGCAGTACTTC.

This clonotype was seen ten or more times. The V call is TRBV5-4, the J call TRBJ2-2, with D perhaps matching TRBD1 or TRBD2 (6 bases each). The CDR3 extends over 13 amino acids. The V gene lost 4 bases and the J gene lost 5 bases, with 9 bases spanning the gap. Germline V lookup: CDR1 SGHNT, CDR2 YYREEE (reference sequence). In nucleotides, the CDR3 is TGTGCCAGCAGCAGGGGGGAGACCGGGGAGCTGTTTTTT. Translating gives CASSRGETGELFF.

This clonotype was detected ten times or more. The chain is built from TRBV20-1 and TRBJ1-6; D not resolved. Trimming shortened V by 8 bases and J by 0 bases, and 14 bases separated the two germline ends. The CDR3 sequence is 15 residues long. Germline assignment: CDR1 DFQATT and CDR2 SNEGSKA (reference sequence). The CDR3, as DNA: TGCAGTCCCGCCAGAGCTAGCTCCTATAATTCACCCCTCCACTTT. It encodes CSPARASSYNSPLHF.

This chain connects TRBV6-2 or TRBV6-3 to TRBJ1-1; D possibly corresponds to TRBD1 (5 bases). Looked up from germline, CDR1 is MNHEY and CDR2 is SVGEGT. This CDR3 has 14 residues. Trimming removed 2 bases from V and 1 base from J, with 8 bases in between. CDR3 loop: CASSYDTGNTEAFF. The CDR3 nucleotides read TGTGCCAGCAGTTACGACACAGGGAACACTGAAGCTTTCTTT.

This clonotype was seen a few times. The rearrangement links TRBV7-2 to TRBJ2-2; 13 bases agree with TRBD2. With V trimmed by 5 bases and J by 3 bases, 6 bases remained unmatched. Germline values: CDR1 SGHTA, CDR2 FQGNSA. The CDR3 loop spans 17 amino acids. The CDR3 here is CASSHGLAGVYTGELFF. CDR3 DNA: TGTGCCAGCAGCCACGGACTAGCGGGGGTGTACACCGGGGAGCTGTTTTTT.

This clonotype was counted between two and nine times. V gene TRBV9 combines with J gene TRBJ2-3, with TRBD2 as a possible D gene (6 bases). The germline CDR1 and CDR2 sequences are SGDLS and YYNGEE. V was shortened by 6 bases and J by 0 bases, with 14 bases between the two germline ends. The CDR3 length is 15 residues. CDR3: CASTPGGISTDTQYF. Written as DNA, the CDR3 is TGTGCCAGCACGCCTGGGGGGATCAGCACAGATACGCAGTATTTT.